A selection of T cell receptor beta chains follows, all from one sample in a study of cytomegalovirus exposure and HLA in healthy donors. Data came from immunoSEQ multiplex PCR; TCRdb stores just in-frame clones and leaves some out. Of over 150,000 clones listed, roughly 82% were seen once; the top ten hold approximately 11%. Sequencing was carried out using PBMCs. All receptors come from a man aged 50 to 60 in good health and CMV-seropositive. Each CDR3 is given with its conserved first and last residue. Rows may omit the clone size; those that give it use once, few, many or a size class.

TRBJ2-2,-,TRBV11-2,CASSQRGLAGVNTGELFF
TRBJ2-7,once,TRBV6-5,CASSYSSRGYEQYF
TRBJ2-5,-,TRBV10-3,CAIKFSIAGAEETQYF
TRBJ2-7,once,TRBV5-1,CASSLWTGVNEQYF
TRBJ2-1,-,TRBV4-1,CASSQEKSGSYNEQFF
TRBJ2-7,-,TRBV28,CASSWGGTGGSYEQYF
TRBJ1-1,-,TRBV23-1,CASSPLCEAFF
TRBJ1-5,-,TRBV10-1,CASNDNPAVRNQPQHF
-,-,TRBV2,CASRQGGYYEQYF
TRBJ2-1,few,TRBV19,CASSPSGSEQFF
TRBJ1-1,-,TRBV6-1,CASSRQAMNTEAFF
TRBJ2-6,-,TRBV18,CASSQERTGLGSGANVLTF
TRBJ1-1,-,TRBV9,CASSPAGSGGAFF
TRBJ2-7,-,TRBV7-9,CASGGLAGVEQYF
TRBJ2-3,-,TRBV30,CAWSVRLGGDTQYF
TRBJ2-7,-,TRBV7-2,CASSSDSLSYEQYF
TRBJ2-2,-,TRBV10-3,CAIRPGLAGGRVAGELFF
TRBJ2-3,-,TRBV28,CASSLDRNTDTQYF
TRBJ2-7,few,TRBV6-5,CASRYGLARSYEQYF
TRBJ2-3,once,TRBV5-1,CASSLGGQGSDTQYF
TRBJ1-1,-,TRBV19,CASSSTADTEAFF
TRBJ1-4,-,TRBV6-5,CASSYRGTGGEKLFF
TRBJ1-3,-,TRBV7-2,CASSPDRARGNTIYF
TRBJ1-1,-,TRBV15,CATSEFRNTEAFF
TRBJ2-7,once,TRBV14,CASRESRVTLYEQYF
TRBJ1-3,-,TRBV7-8,CASTGGNSGNTIYF
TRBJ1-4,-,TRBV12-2,CASRLESSRQSNEKLFF
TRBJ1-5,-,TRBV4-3,CASSQEMTRYSNQPQHF
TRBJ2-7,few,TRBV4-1,CASSLTTGVYEQYF
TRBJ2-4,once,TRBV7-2,CASSLEVGGDIQYF
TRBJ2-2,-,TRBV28,CASSLSLSGTGELFF
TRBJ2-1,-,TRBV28,CASSPTYNRGEVEQFF
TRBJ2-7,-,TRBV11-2,CASSLARTGGIYEQYF
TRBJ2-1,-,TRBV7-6,CASKKAGDPYNEQFF
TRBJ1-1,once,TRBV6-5,CASSNHRGWTEAFF
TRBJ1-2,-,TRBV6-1,CASRQTNRKNYGYTF
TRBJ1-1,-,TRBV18,CASSQRDRNTEAFF
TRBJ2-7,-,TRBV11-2,CASSPVRQGLAQYF
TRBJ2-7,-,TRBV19,CASSGLAGGLDEQYF
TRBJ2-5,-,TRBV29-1,CSVEQGQGVAETQYF
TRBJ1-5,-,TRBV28,CASSRGGAMIQPQHF
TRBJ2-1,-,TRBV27,CASSLSTGSNEQFF
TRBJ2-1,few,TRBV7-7,CASSPDRAGNEQFF
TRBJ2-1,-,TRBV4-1,CASSQTVSSYNEQFF
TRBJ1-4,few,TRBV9,CASSVGGTGPYEKLFF
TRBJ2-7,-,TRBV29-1,CSVVPGTAPYEQYF
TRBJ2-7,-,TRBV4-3,CASSHPVQGGSSYEQYF
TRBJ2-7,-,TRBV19,CASSTGSLDYSGRTYEQYF
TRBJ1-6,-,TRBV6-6,CASSAQGAENSPLHF
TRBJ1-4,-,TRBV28,CASSPGTAFNEKLFF
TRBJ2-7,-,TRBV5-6,CASSLMGLAGGSHEQYF
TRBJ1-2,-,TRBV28,CASSSASEGQGGGYTF
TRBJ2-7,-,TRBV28,CASSSASEQYF
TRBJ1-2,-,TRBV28,CASSPGQGKYGYTF
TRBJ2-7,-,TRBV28,CASSDRGYSYEQYF
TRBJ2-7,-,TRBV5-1,CASSPWGGQEPSYEQYF